This entry lists 23 T cell receptor beta chains sequenced from one sample in a study of T cell responses to AZD1222 COVID-19 vaccine. Method: immunoSEQ multiplex PCR; TCRdb's copy keeps in-frame clones and lacks some. The sample yields 87,000 or so clones, almost 90% seen once. Sequenced here: peripheral blood, sampled on day 0 of AZD1222 vaccination. Receptors were obtained from an adult in good health.

This clone was counted between two and nine times. The chain is built from TRBV5-6 and TRBJ1-2; D not resolved. CDR1 is SGHDT, CDR2 YYEEEE, per germline. This CDR3 has 12 amino acids. The germline V and J ends were trimmed by 1 base and 9 bases, with 10 bases remaining between them. The DNA for the CDR3 is TGTGCCAGCAGCTTGTTGGGTGGAAGCTACACCTTC. Encoded protein: CASSLLGGSYTF.

The V gene is TRBV7-9, the J gene TRBJ2-7; D uncertain. Trimming left V 5 bases short and J 5 bases short, with 10 bases between. Looked up from germline, CDR1 is SEHNR and CDR2 is FQNEAQ (reference sequence). The CDR3 extends over 12 amino acids. The CDR3 DNA reads TGTGCCAGCAGCCCTGGTTTCCACGAGCAGTACTTC. This translates into CASSPGFHEQYF.

This CDR3 reads CASSVGEFSNQPQHF. The CDR3 nucleotides read TGTGCCAGCAGCGTAGGGGAGTTCAGCAATCAGCCCCAGCATTTT. The chain joins TRBV9 to TRBJ1-5; D is ambiguous. CDR3 length: 15 amino acids. V lost 0 bases and J 1 base, leaving 8 bases between the germline ends. Germline V CDR1 and CDR2: SGDLS, YYNGEE.

This clone was observed a single time. The rearrangement uses TRBV9 and TRBJ1-3, with unresolved D. The V end was cut by 6 bases, the J end by 0 bases, with 22 bases between. The germline V gene encodes CDR1 SGDLS and CDR2 YYNGEE. This CDR3 is 18 amino acids long. The CDR3, as DNA: TGTGCCAGCATCGTCGCCCAAGGAGGGCCCTTCTCTGGAAACACCATATATTTT. Its protein is CASIVAQGGPFSGNTIYF.

This chain uses TRBV6-5 with TRBJ1-2; 8 bases fit TRBD1. CDR3 length: 12 amino acids. The V gene's germline CDR1 is MNHEY and CDR2 SVGAGI. V lost 6 bases, J lost 8 bases, and 5 bases stayed unmatched. The CDR3 reads CASSRQGYGYTF. For the CDR3, the DNA is TGTGCCAGCAGCCGACAGGGGTACGGCTACACCTTC.

V is TRBV27 and J is TRBJ1-2, with D uncertain. With 3 bases removed from V and 5 bases from J, the gap between germline ends came to 16 bases. Germline-derived CDR1 and CDR2 are MNHEY and SMNVEV (reference sequence). The CDR3 consists of 15 residues. CDR3 region: CASSFGGPSGYGYTF. Written as DNA, the CDR3 is TGTGCCAGCAGTTTTGGAGGACCCTCTGGGTATGGCTACACCTTC.

The gene calls are TRBV19 and TRBJ1-2; TRBD1 agrees at 8 bases. V was pared by 5 bases and J by 3 bases, with 5 bases of the junction left unmatched. Germline CDR1 LNHDA, CDR2 SQIVND (reference sequence). The CDR3 has 14 residues. The CDR3 nucleotides are TGTGCCAGTAGTGACCAGGGGGCGGACTATGGCTACACCTTC. This gives the protein CASSDQGADYGYTF.

The chain is built from TRBV10-2 and TRBJ2-1, with 10 bases lining up with TRBD2. V was pared by 6 bases and J by 9 bases, with 8 bases of the junction left unmatched. The CDR3 totals 14 residues. The germline CDR1 and CDR2 sequences are WSHSY and SAAADI. The CDR3 DNA sequence: TGCGCCAGCAGAACTAGCGGGGACCCGAGTGAGCAGTTCTTC. Amino acid sequence: CASRTSGDPSEQFF.

This clone was seen only a few times. The genes are TRBV10-3 and TRBJ2-7, with TRBD2 matching 9 bases. J lost 6 bases, V lost 4 bases, and 10 bases had no gene match. The CDR3 has 15 amino acids. The germline gives CDR1 ENHRY, CDR2 SYGVKD. The DNA of the CDR3 is TGTGCCATCAGTGGCGGCGGGGGGGCGAAGGTCGAGCAGTACTTC. Protein product: CAISGGGGAKVEQYF.

This rearrangement joins TRBV19 to TRBJ2-3, with 7 bases identical to TRBD2. This CDR3 contains 15 residues. Germline trimming cut 10 bases from V and 3 bases from J; bases unmatched to any gene: 13. In germline, CDR1 is LNHDA, CDR2 SQIVND (reference sequence). CDR3 in DNA: TGTGCCACCAAGTTGGGGCTGGGGGGGACAGATACGCAGTATTTT. It is translated as CATKLGLGGTDTQYF.

The rearrangement uses TRBV5-1 and TRBJ2-7; 7 nucleotides agree with TRBD1. CDR3 length: 13 residues. Germline loops: CDR1 SGHRS, CDR2 YFSETQ. Germline trimming cut 3 bases from V and 2 bases from J; bases unmatched to any gene: 2. CDR3 nucleotides: TGCGCCAGCAGCTCCGGGACAGCCTACGAGCAGTACTTC. It is translated as CASSSGTAYEQYF.

The gene calls are TRBV29-1 and TRBJ2-7, with a weak D call TRBD1 (6 bases). The CDR3 is made up of 18 amino acids. Looked up from germline, CDR1 is SQVTM and CDR2 is ANQGSEA. V lost 0 bases to trimming and J lost 0 bases, with 21 bases between them. Here the CDR3 DNA reads TGCAGCGTTGAAGATCGGAAGGGGGTACGCAGGAGCTCCTACGAGCAGTACTTC. Protein sequence: CSVEDRKGVRRSSYEQYF.

The genes are TRBV2 and TRBJ1-3; perhaps TRBD1 as D (6 bases). V dropped 7 bases and J dropped 2 bases, with 9 bases sitting between them. From germline, CDR1 is SNHLY and CDR2 FYNNEI. The CDR3 spans 13 residues. The DNA for the CDR3 is TGTGCCAGCAAACACAGGGCTGGAAACACCATATATTTT. Translation: CASKHRAGNTIYF. Complete variable domain (other parts from reference TRBV2 and TRBJ1-3): EPEVTQTPSHQVTQMGQEVILRCVPISNHLYFYWYRQILGQKVEFLVSFYNNEISEKSEIFDDQFSVERPDGSNFTLKIRSTKLEDSAMYFCASKHRAGNTIYFGEGSWLTVV.

The chain links TRBV6-5 to TRBJ2-3; 7 positions agree with TRBD2. V gave up 6 bases and J gave up 2 bases; unmatched junction bases: 5. Per the germline V gene, CDR1 is MNHEY and CDR2 is SVGAGI. The CDR3 covers 14 residues. The CDR3 coding sequence is TGTGCCAGCAGCCGGGGACTACCCACAGATACGCAGTATTTT. Encoded protein: CASSRGLPTDTQYF.

The V and J genes are TRBV3-1 (or the pseudogene TRBV3-2) and TRBJ1-3; perhaps TRBD1 as D (6 bases). Germline V CDR1 and CDR2: LGHDT, YNNKEL (reference sequence). The CDR3 totals 15 residues. Trimming removed 2 bases at V and 0 bases at J, with 8 bases between. CDR3 protein: CASSQSDSSGNTIYF. CDR3 DNA: TGTGCCAGCAGCCAATCGGACAGCTCTGGAAACACCATATATTTT.

The chain recombines TRBV19 with TRBJ2-2; no reliable D call. The germline V gene has CDR1 LNHDA and CDR2 SQIVND (reference sequence). With 8 bases removed from V and 4 bases from J, the gap between germline ends came to 17 bases. The CDR3 contains 15 residues. The CDR3 protein is CASHAAGFVTGELFF. DNA for the CDR3: TGTGCCAGTCACGCAGCCGGTTTTGTCACCGGGGAGCTGTTTTTT.

This clone was picked up one time. The rearrangement joins TRBV4-1 to TRBJ1-2; the D gene is possibly TRBD1 (5 bases). CDR3 length: 16 amino acids. Per the germline V gene, CDR1 is MGHRA and CDR2 is YSYEKL. Between the trimmed V and J ends, which lost 1 base and 2 bases, there was a span of 14 bases. The DNA for the CDR3 is TGCGCCAGCAGCCAAGTTCCACTTTCAGGGAACTATGGCTACACCTTC. This gives the protein CASSQVPLSGNYGYTF.

The chain carries TRBV30 and TRBJ1-1; D is ambiguous. The CDR3 is made up of 13 amino acids. Germline CDR1 and CDR2: GTSNPN and SVGIG (reference sequence). Trimming shortened V by 0 bases and J by 3 bases, and 8 bases separated the two germline ends. The CDR3 DNA is TGTGCCTGGAGTGTACGGATGGACACTGAAGCTTTCTTT. It translates to CAWSVRMDTEAFF.

A word on this clone: Its ends do not fully match the called genes, so a read error is possible. The J gene is TRBJ1-4, the V gene TRBV5-1; TRBD1 might be the D (5 bases). The CDR3 is made up of 14 amino acids. CDR1 and CDR2 (germline): SGHRS, YFSETQ. The CDR3 spells CASRLGPSNEKLFF. The CDR3 DNA is TGCGCCAGCAGATTGGGACCGAGTAATGAAAAACTGTTTTTT.

The rearrangement uses TRBV7-6 and TRBJ2-7; TRBD2 might be the D (6 bases). The germline V gene encodes CDR1 SGHVS and CDR2 FNYEAQ. The CDR3 loop spans 17 amino acids. Trimming shortened V by 1 base and J by 6 bases, and 22 bases separated the two germline ends. Here the CDR3 DNA reads TGTGCCAGCAGCTTAGGGTTCGCGGGGACCCTAAGTGGCGAGCAGTACTTC. Amino acids: CASSLGFAGTLSGEQYF.

This chain links TRBV12-3 or TRBV12-4 with TRBJ1-5; a possible D gene is TRBD1 (5 bases). The ends were cut back, 4 bases at V and 9 bases at J, with 10 bases in the middle. This CDR3 has 12 residues. The CDR3 nucleotides are TGTGCCAGCAGTTCGGGTGGGGGGCCCCAGCATTTT. Translated: CASSSGGGPQHF.

The genes are TRBV5-4 and TRBJ2-5; 8 nucleotides agree with TRBD2. V lost 4 bases and J lost 1; bases outside the gene matches: 3. CDR1 SGHNT and CDR2 YYREEE come from the germline V gene (reference sequence). The CDR3 covers 14 residues. The DNA of the CDR3 is TGTGCCAGCAGCCTGACTAGCGCCCAAGAGACCCAGTACTTC. Amino acids: CASSLTSAQETQYF.

The chain employs TRBV21-1 and TRBJ2-5; the table's D call of TRBD2 was not tested on the DNA. TRBV21-1 is an annotated pseudogene. This CDR3 has 16 residues. DNA of the CDR3: TGTGCCAGCAGCATTTCCCGCGCGGGGCCGGGGGGGACCCAGTACTTC. Residues: CASSISRAGPGGTQYF.